This T cell receptor (beta chain) was sequenced during a study of radiation and T cells in renal cell carcinoma. Regarding the study as a whole: Baseline intratumoral clonotype presence is unknown without pretreatment biopsies. Top tumor clonotypes rose in blood 2 weeks post-radiation, then contracted.

TCRdb's copy holds only in-frame clones and misses some; the assay was immunoSEQ multiplex PCR. The table includes approximately 150,000 clones, 86% detected once. Time point described: blood 4 weeks post-SBRT, at nephrectomy. Treatment reported: 15 Gy SBRT to primary tumor, nephrectomy 4 weeks later. Nephrectomy followed 15 Gy stereotactic body radiation by 4 weeks. The tumor was a clear cell renal cell carcinoma. Points on this clone: Antigen specificity is unknown.

This clonotype was obtained from a woman aged 45 to 65 with renal cell carcinoma. The specimen was blood, collected from a patient whose treatment included radiotherapy and nephrectomy.

DNA for the CDR3: TGCGCCAGCAGCTTGGACGGGACAGTCTTTAACTATGGCTACACCTTC. As protein: CASSLDGTVFNYGYTF. The chain links TRBV5-1 to TRBJ1-2; 7 positions agree with TRBD1. Germline V gives CDR1 SGHRS, CDR2 YFSETQ. V lost 0 bases and J lost 1; bases outside the gene matches: 6. This CDR3 region has 16 residues.